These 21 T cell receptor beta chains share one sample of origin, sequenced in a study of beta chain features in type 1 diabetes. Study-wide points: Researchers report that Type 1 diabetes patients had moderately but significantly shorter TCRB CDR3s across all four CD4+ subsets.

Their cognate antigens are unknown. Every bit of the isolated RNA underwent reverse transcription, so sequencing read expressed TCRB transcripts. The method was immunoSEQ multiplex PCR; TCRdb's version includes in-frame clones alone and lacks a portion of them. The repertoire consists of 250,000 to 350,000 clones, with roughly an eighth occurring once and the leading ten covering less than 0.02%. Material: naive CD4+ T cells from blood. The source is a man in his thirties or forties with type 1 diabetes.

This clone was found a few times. CDR3 loop: CASTDSRGYEQYF. For the CDR3, the DNA is TGTGCCAGCACCGACTCCAGGGGTTACGAGCAGTACTTC. This chain uses TRBV7-9 with TRBJ2-7, with D perhaps TRBD1 (6 bases). V was shortened by 7 bases and J by 4 bases, with 14 bases between the two germline ends. CDR3 size: 13 residues. Germline CDR1 is SEHNR and CDR2 is FQNEAQ (reference sequence). Full variable domain (outside the CDR3, taken from reference TRBV7-9 and TRBJ2-7): DTGVSQNPRHKITKRGQNVTFRCDPISEHNRLYWYRQTLGQGPEFLTYFQNEAQLEKSRLLSDRFSAERPKGSFSTLEIQRTEQGDSAMYLCASTDSRGYEQYFGPGTRLTVT.

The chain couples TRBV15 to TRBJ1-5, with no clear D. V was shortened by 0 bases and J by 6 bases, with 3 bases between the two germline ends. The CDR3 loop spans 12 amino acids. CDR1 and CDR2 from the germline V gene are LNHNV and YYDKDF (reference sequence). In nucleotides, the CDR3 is TGTGCCACCAGCAGAGATCGTCAGCCCCAGCATTTT. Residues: CATSRDRQPQHF.

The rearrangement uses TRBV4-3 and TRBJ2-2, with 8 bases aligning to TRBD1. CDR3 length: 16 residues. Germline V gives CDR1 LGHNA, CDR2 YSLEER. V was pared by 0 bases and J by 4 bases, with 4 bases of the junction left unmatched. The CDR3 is CASSQDHTGGTGELFF. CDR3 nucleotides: TGCGCCAGCAGCCAAGATCACACAGGGGGCACCGGGGAGCTGTTTTTT.

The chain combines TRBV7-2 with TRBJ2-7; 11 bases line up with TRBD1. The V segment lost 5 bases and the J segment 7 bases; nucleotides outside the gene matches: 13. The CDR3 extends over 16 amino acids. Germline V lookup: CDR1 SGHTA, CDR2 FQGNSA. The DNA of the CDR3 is TGTGCCAGCAGCCCAAGGGTTGGGACAGGGGGTTGGGAGCAGTACTTC. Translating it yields CASSPRVGTGGWEQYF.

The CDR3 nucleotides are TGTGCCAGCAGCTTAGCGGGAGGAACAGATACGCAGTATTTT. As protein: CASSLAGGTDTQYF. V is TRBV11-3 and J is TRBJ2-3, with TRBD2 matching over 7 bases. There are 14 residues in the CDR3. Per the germline V gene, CDR1 is SGHNT and CDR2 is YENEEA. The V segment lost 1 base and the J segment 3 bases; nucleotides outside the gene matches: 1. The full variable domain, in which reference TRBV11-3 and TRBJ2-3 provide the parts outside the CDR3, is EAGVVQSPRYKIIEKKQPVAFWCNPISGHNTLYWYLQNLGQGPELLIRYENEEAVDDSQLPKDRFSAERLKGVDSTLKIQPAELGDSAVYLCASSLAGGTDTQYFGPGTRLTVL.

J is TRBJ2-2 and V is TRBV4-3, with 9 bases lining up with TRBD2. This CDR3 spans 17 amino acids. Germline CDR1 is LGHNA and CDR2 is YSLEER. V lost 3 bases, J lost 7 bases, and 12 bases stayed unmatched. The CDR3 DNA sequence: TGCGCCAGCAGCCAGGCAGGGACTAGCAGTGGCCGCGGGGAGCTGTTTTTT. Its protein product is CASSQAGTSSGRGELFF.

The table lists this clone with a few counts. CDR3 sequence reads: CASSLRQGGTGELFF. CDR3 bases: TGTGCCAGCAGCTTACGGCAGGGGGGCACCGGGGAGCTGTTTTTT. The chain couples TRBV7-2 to TRBJ2-2; weak D call: TRBD1 (7 bases). The V and J ends lost 2 bases and 4 bases respectively, with 11 bases between them. Per the germline V gene, CDR1 is SGHTA and CDR2 is FQGNSA. CDR3 length: 15 residues.

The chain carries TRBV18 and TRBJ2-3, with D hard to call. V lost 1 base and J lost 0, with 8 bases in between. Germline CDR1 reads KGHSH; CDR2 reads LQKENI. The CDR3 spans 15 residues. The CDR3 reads CASSPRASSTDTQYF. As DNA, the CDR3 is TGTGCCAGCTCACCACGAGCGAGTAGCACAGATACGCAGTATTTT.

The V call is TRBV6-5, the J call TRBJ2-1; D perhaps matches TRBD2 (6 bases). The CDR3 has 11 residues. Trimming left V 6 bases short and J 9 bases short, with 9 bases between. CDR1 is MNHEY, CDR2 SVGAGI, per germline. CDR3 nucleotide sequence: TGTGCCAGCAGGATGGAGGGTGAGCAGTTCTTC. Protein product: CASRMEGEQFF.

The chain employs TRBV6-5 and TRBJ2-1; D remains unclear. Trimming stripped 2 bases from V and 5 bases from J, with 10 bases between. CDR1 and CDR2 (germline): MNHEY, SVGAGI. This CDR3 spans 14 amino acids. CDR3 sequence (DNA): TGTGCCAGCAGTTACAACCCAGGCGACAATGAGCAGTTCTTC. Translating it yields CASSYNPGDNEQFF.

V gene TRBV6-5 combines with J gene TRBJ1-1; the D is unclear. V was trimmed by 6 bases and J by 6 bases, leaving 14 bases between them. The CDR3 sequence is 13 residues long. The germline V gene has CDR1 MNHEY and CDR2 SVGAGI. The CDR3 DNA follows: TGTGCCAGCAGCGACTCCCAACCGTCTGAAGCTTTCTTT. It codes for CASSDSQPSEAFF.

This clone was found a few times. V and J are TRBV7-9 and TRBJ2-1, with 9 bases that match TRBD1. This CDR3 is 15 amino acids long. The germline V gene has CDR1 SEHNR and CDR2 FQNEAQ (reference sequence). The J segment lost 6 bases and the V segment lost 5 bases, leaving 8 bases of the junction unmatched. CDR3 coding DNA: TGTGCCAGCAGCCCTCCGGGACAGGGTCTCAATGAGCAGTTCTTC. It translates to CASSPPGQGLNEQFF.

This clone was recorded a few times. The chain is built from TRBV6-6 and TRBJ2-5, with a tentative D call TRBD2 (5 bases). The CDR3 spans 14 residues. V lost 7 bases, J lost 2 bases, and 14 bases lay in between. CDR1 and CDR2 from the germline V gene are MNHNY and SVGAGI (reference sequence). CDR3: CASKGNSAQETQYF. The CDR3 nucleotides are TGTGCCAGCAAGGGTAATAGCGCTCAAGAGACCCAGTACTTC.

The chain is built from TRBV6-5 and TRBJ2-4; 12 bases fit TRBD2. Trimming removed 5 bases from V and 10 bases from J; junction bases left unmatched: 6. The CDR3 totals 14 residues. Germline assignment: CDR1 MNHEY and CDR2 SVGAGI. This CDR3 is CASSILAGGGIQYF. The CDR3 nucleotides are TGTGCCAGCAGTATACTAGCGGGAGGAGGAATTCAGTACTTC.

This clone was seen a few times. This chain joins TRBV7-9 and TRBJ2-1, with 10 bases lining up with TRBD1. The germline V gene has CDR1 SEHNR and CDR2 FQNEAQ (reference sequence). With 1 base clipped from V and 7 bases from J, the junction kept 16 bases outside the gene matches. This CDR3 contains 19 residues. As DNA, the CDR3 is TGTGCCAGCAGCTTAGGATTTAGGTTGAGACAGGGGGCTCTAAATGAGCAGTTCTTC. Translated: CASSLGFRLRQGALNEQFF.

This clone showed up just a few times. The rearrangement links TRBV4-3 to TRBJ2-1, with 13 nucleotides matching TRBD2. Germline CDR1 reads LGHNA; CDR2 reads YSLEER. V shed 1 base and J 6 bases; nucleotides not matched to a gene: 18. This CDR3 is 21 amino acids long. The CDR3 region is CASSQVRKLAGGPHRVNEQFF. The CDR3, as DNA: TGCGCCAGCAGCCAAGTCCGGAAACTAGCGGGAGGGCCTCATCGGGTCAATGAGCAGTTCTTC.

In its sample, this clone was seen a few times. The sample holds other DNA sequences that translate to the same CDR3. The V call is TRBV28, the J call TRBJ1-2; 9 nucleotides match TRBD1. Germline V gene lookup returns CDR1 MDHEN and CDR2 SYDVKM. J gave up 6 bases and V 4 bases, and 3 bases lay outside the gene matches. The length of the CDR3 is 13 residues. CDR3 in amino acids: CASSSGQGHGYTF. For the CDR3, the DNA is TGTGCCAGCAGTTCGGGACAGGGTCATGGCTACACCTTC.

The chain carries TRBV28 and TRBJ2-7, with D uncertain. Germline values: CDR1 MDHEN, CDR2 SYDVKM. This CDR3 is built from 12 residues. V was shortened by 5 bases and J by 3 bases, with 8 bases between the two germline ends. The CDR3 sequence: CASSPRDYEQYF. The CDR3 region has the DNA TGTGCCAGCAGTCCAAGAGACTACGAGCAGTACTTC.

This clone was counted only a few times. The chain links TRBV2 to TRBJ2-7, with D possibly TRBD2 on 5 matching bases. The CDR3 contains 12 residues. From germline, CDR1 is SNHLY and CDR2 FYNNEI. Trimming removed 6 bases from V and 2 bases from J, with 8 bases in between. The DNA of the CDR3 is TGTGCCAGCAGAGCGGAAACCTACGAGCAGTACTTC. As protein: CASRAETYEQYF.

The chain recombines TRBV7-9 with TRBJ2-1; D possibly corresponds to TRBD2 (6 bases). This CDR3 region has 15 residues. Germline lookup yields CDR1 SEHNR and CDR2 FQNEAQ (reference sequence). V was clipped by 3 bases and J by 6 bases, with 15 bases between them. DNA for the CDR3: TGTGCCAGCAGCTTCCCGGGACTTACTTTCAATGAGCAGTTCTTC. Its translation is CASSFPGLTFNEQFF.

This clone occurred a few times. DNA of the CDR3: TGTGCCAGCAGCGCGGGCCCGGGACAGGGTACAGATACGCAGTATTTT. Protein: CASSAGPGQGTDTQYF. This sequence joins TRBV9 and TRBJ2-3; 9 bases are a match to TRBD1. The V gene end was trimmed by 3 bases and the J gene end by 3 bases; junction bases not matched to a gene: 8. This CDR3 spans 16 amino acids. Germline V gene lookup returns CDR1 SGDLS and CDR2 YYNGEE.